Below, 26 T cell receptor beta chains from the same sample are listed, as sequenced in a study of blood T cells in healthy people across ages. Combining a sample-barcoded 5' primer with a J-beta primer mix, a second PCR ran for about 7 to 11 cycles. TCRdb recomputed calls from the 5' RACE reads with MiXCR, one row per CDR3 protein. This sample yields over 450,000 distinct CDR3 sequences, of which 20% to 30% are seen a single time; just under 9% belongs to the top ten. The sample was also reused in another study, on T cells of mothers and their children.

Input material: blood. These receptors came from a boy younger than 18 in good health.

This clonotype occurred a few times. The chain employs TRBV9 and TRBJ2-7; the D call may be TRBD1 or TRBD2 (5 bases each). Trimming shortened V by 4 bases and J by 0 bases, and 17 bases separated the two germline ends. The CDR3 contains 16 residues. Germline CDR1 is SGDLS and CDR2 is YYNGEE. This chain's CDR3 is CASSRGVAAYSYEQYF. DNA of the CDR3: TGTGCCAGCAGCCGAGGGGTAGCAGCTTACTCCTACGAGCAGTACTTC. The full variable domain, with the rest looked up from reference TRBV9 and TRBJ2-7, is DSGVTQTPKHLITATGQRVTLRCSPRSGDLSVYWYQQSLDQGLQFLIQYYNGEERAKGNILERFSAQQFPDLHSELNLSSLELGDSALYFCASSRGVAAYSYEQYFGPGTRLTVT.

The chain has TRBV20-1 and TRBJ2-5; weak D call: TRBD1 (5 bases). From germline, CDR1 is DFQATT and CDR2 SNEGSKA (reference sequence). Trimming removed 1 base from V and 4 bases from J, with 10 bases in between. The CDR3 is made up of 13 amino acids. The chain's CDR3 is CSARARVGETQYF. The CDR3 DNA reads as TGCAGTGCTAGAGCCAGGGTTGGAGAGACCCAGTACTTC.

This clonotype was seen a handful of times. In nucleotides, the CDR3 is TGTGCCAGCAGCCGTAAACAGGGCAACTACGAGCAGTACTTC. The encoded protein is CASSRKQGNYEQYF. J is TRBJ2-1 and V is TRBV6-5, with D perhaps TRBD1 (6 bases). The J call may be incorrect, as the DNA end agrees better with TRBJ2-7. This CDR3 is built from 14 residues. Germline lookup yields CDR1 MNHEY and CDR2 SVGAGI.

Note on this clonotype: One end of the junction is discordant with germline, which a read error may explain. The chain joins TRBV4-1 to TRBJ2-2; D perhaps matches TRBD2 (6 bases). From germline, CDR1 is MGHRA and CDR2 YSYEKL. The CDR3 covers 17 residues. CDR3: CACSQPGLTRYTGELFF. The CDR3 DNA reads as TGCGCCTGCAGCCAACCGGGGTTGACTAGGTACACCGGGGAGCTGTTTTTT.

This clonotype was found many times. The rearrangement links TRBV28 to TRBJ2-6; D is perhaps TRBD1 (6 bases). Germline V lookup: CDR1 MDHEN, CDR2 SYDVKM. This CDR3 has 15 amino acids. The V end lost 4 bases, the J end lost 1 base, and 8 bases lay between the germline ends. The CDR3 DNA reads TGTGCCAGCAGTTCCACAGGGTCTGGGGCCAACGTCCTGACTTTC. Its translation is CASSSTGSGANVLTF.

Turning to this clonotype: Compared with germline, one end of the junction differs, possibly owing to a read error. J is TRBJ2-7 and V is TRBV7-2; 8 nucleotides match TRBD2. Germline CDR1 reads SGHTA; CDR2 reads FQGNSA. The CDR3 contains 22 residues. CDR3 in amino acids: CASSFLPRGTPGLETLSYEQHF. The CDR3 nucleotides read TGTGCCAGCAGCTTCCTGCCCCGCGGGACCCCGGGACTAGAGACACTCTCCTACGAGCAGCACTTC. Combining the CDR3 with reference TRBV7-2 and TRBJ2-7 gives the whole variable domain GAGVSQSPSNKVTEKGKDVELRCDPISGHTALYWYRQSLGQGLEFLIYFQGNSAPDKSGLPSDRFSAERTGGSVSTLTIQRTQQEDSAVYLCASSFLPRGTPGLETLSYEQHFGPGTRLTVT.

The chain uses TRBV5-1 and TRBJ2-3, with D tentatively TRBD2 (5 bases). This CDR3 has 13 amino acids. Per germline, CDR1 SGHRS and CDR2 YFSETQ. V shed 0 bases and J shed 8 bases, with 10 bases lying between them. Written as DNA, the CDR3 is TGCGCCAGCAGCTTGGAGAGGGAAGCTACGCAGTATTTT. As protein: CASSLEREATQYF.

The chain joins TRBV7-8 to TRBJ2-4; TRBD1 matches 8 bases. Germline CDR1 SGHVS, CDR2 FQNEAQ. The CDR3 runs 14 residues. Trimming at V came to 2 bases and at J to 8 bases, leaving 5 bases not matched to a gene. The DNA of the CDR3 is TGTGCCAGCAGCTTACAGACAGGGGTTGACATTCAGTACTTC. It yields the protein CASSLQTGVDIQYF.

J is TRBJ2-7 and V is TRBV7-8, with D perhaps being TRBD1 or TRBD2 (6 bases each). Germline V gene data show CDR1 as SGHVS and CDR2 as FQNEAQ. The CDR3 covers 16 residues. With 1 base removed from V and 2 bases from J, the gap between germline ends came to 15 bases. CDR3 nucleotides: TGTGCCAGCAGCTTAGGGATACCGGGGGCCGCCTACGAGCAGTACTTC. Residues: CASSLGIPGAAYEQYF.

A few counts support this clonotype. The J gene is TRBJ1-2, the V gene TRBV6-1; D possibly corresponds to TRBD1 (5 bases). Trimming cost V 6 bases and J 2 bases, with 25 bases left between them. The CDR3 totals 18 residues. Per the germline V gene, CDR1 is MNHNS and CDR2 is SASEGT. In DNA form, the CDR3 reads TGTGCCAGCAGGAAAAGAGATATGACGGGACGGGCAAACTATGGCTACACCTTC. Encoded protein: CASRKRDMTGRANYGYTF.

The chain has TRBV4-1 and TRBJ1-5; D not certain. There are 14 residues in the CDR3. V lost 0 bases, J lost 1 base, and 4 bases lay in between. CDR1 MGHRA and CDR2 YSYEKL come from the germline V gene. The CDR3 is CASSQDDSNQPQHF. CDR3 in DNA: TGCGCCAGCAGCCAAGATGACAGCAATCAGCCCCAGCATTTT.

V gene TRBV4-1 combines with J gene TRBJ2-2; 9 bases align to TRBD1. CDR3 length equals 16 residues. The V gene's germline CDR1 is MGHRA and CDR2 YSYEKL. V was clipped by 6 bases and J by 8 bases; unmatched bases: 13. CDR3 nucleotide sequence: TGCGCCAGCAGAAGGACAGGGGTTGGGTTTTTGGGGGAGCTGTTTTTT. Translating gives CASRRTGVGFLGELFF.

The chain employs TRBV9 and TRBJ2-5, with 8 bases that match TRBD1. V shed 0 bases, J shed 3 bases, and the junction held 7 bases outside the gene matches. Germline V CDR1 and CDR2: SGDLS, YYNGEE. The CDR3 is 16 amino acids. CDR3 nucleotide sequence: TGTGCCAGCAGCGTAGGCGACAGGGGTTTTGAAGAGACCCAGTACTTC. It yields the protein CASSVGDRGFEETQYF. Together with reference TRBV9 and TRBJ2-5, the CDR3 gives the full variable domain: DSGVTQTPKHLITATGQRVTLRCSPRSGDLSVYWYQQSLDQGLQFLIQYYNGEERAKGNILERFSAQQFPDLHSELNLSSLELGDSALYFCASSVGDRGFEETQYFGPGTRLLVL.

The chain has TRBV28 and TRBJ2-1; tentative D call: TRBD2 (5 bases). This CDR3 comprises 15 residues. Between the trimmed V and J ends, which lost 8 bases and 6 bases, there was a span of 20 bases. CDR1 MDHEN and CDR2 SYDVKM come from the germline V gene. The CDR3 sequence: CASRSDLRNTNEQFF. The CDR3 DNA reads as TGTGCCAGCCGTAGCGACCTAAGGAATACCAATGAGCAGTTCTTC.

V usage is TRBV20-1 and J usage is TRBJ2-5, with 8 nucleotides matching TRBD2. TRBJ2-7 matches the DNA end more closely, so the J call is doubtful. Germline lookup yields CDR1 DFQATT and CDR2 SNEGSKA (reference sequence). This CDR3 region has 14 residues. The CDR3 region is CSAIRSGDTYEQYF. The CDR3 nucleotides read TGCAGTGCTATTCGTAGCGGGGATACCTACGAGCAGTACTTC.

The rearrangement joins TRBV20-1 to TRBJ2-5; D possibly corresponds to TRBD1 (6 bases). Trimming took off 6 bases at V and 11 bases at J, with 16 bases between the two ends. The CDR3 extends over 11 amino acids. CDR1 is DFQATT and CDR2 is SNEGSKA in the germline V gene (reference sequence). Here the CDR3 reads CSANRDWEQYF. The CDR3 DNA sequence: TGCAGTGCCAACAGGGATTGGGAGCAGTACTTC.

V gene TRBV27 combines with J gene TRBJ2-3, with TRBD2 as a possible D gene (6 bases). Germline CDR1 MNHEY, CDR2 SMNVEV (reference sequence). V was clipped by 4 bases and J by 5 bases, with 10 bases between them. The CDR3 has 13 amino acids. CDR3 in amino acids: CASSSGVRDTQYF. The CDR3 coding sequence is TGTGCCAGCAGTTCGGGGGTCAGAGATACGCAGTATTTT.

Written as DNA, the CDR3 is TGTGCCAGCAGTGAATACAAGGGGATCACGGATGGCTACACCTTC. This translates into CASSEYKGITDGYTF. This chain connects TRBV25-1 to TRBJ1-2; D possibly corresponds to TRBD1 (5 bases). CDR3 length: 15 amino acids. V dropped 0 bases and J dropped 6 bases, with 14 bases sitting between them. Germline assignment: CDR1 MGHDK and CDR2 SYGVNS.

This chain uses TRBV24-1 with TRBJ2-1; D remains ambiguous. The J call may not be correct, given that the DNA end is closer to TRBJ2-7. The germline CDR1 and CDR2 sequences are KGHDR and SFDVKD. The CDR3 is 14 residues long. CDR3 region: CATSDSGPTYEQYF. CDR3 DNA: TGTGCCACCAGTGATTCCGGGCCTACTTACGAGCAGTACTTC.

This chain connects TRBV5-6 to TRBJ2-6; unclear D gene. Between the trimmed V and J ends, which lost 4 bases and 9 bases, there was a span of 8 bases. This CDR3 is built from 12 residues. Germline CDR1 SGHDT, CDR2 YYEEEE. As DNA, the CDR3 is TGTGCCAGCAGCCCCACTCGCAACGTCCTGACTTTC. Its translation: CASSPTRNVLTF. The variable domain in full, completed from reference TRBV5-6 and TRBJ2-6, reads DAGVTQSPTHLIKTRGQQVTLRCSPKSGHDTVSWYQQALGQGPQFIFQYYEEEERQRGNFPDRFSGHQFPNYSSELNVNALLLGDSALYLCASSPTRNVLTFGAGSRLTVL.

V gene TRBV28 combines with J gene TRBJ1-4, with D possibly matching TRBD1 (6 bases). Germline V gives CDR1 MDHEN, CDR2 SYDVKM. V gave up 6 bases and J gave up 3 bases, with 17 bases separating them. The CDR3 runs 16 residues. The CDR3 DNA follows: TGTGCCAGCAGACACGGCAGGGGCGAGGCTAATGAAAAACTGTTTTTT. Translation gives CASRHGRGEANEKLFF.

This rearrangement joins TRBV21-1 to TRBJ1-6. TRBV21-1 is a pseudogene segment. The CDR3 consists of 14 residues. The DNA for the CDR3 is TGTGCCAGCAGCAAAGAAGGGCAGAATTCACCCCTCCACTTT. Its protein is CASSKEGQNSPLHF.

The sample holds a few counts of this clonotype. The chain has TRBV6-2 or TRBV6-3 and TRBJ2-7, with 9 bases aligning to TRBD1. There are 14 residues in the CDR3. J gave up 4 bases and V 5 bases, and 6 bases lay outside the gene matches. The germline V gene encodes CDR1 MNHEY and CDR2 SVGEGT. DNA of the CDR3: TGTGCCAGCAGTAAACCGACAGGGGGATACGAGCAGTACTTC. The encoded protein is CASSKPTGGYEQYF.

This clonotype was detected a few times. J is TRBJ2-7 and V is TRBV7-2; no firm D call. The germline gives CDR1 SGHTA, CDR2 FQGNSA. V lost 0 bases, J lost 0 bases, and 6 bases lay in between. The CDR3 is 14 residues long. The CDR3 sequence is CASSLAQFSYEQYF. CDR3 coding DNA: TGTGCCAGCAGCTTAGCACAATTCTCCTACGAGCAGTACTTC.

This clonotype was counted between two and nine times. The rearrangement links TRBV7-9 to TRBJ1-1, with 8 bases lining up with TRBD1. The trim removed 5 bases at V and 1 base at J, leaving 9 bases unmatched. The CDR3 runs 16 residues. The germline CDR1 and CDR2 sequences are SEHNR and FQNEAQ (reference sequence). The CDR3 nucleotides read TGTGCCAGCAGCGGGGGACAGGTGGCCTGGAACACTGAAGCTTTCTTT. Its protein is CASSGGQVAWNTEAFF.

The V gene is TRBV11-2, the J gene TRBJ2-2; 11 bases fit TRBD2. J gave up 6 bases and V 8 bases, and 8 bases lay outside the gene matches. Germline assignment: CDR1 SGHAT and CDR2 FQNNGV. The CDR3 is 15 amino acids. The CDR3 DNA follows: TGTGCCAGCCGTTCGACTAGCGGGATGTCCGGGGAGCTGTTTTTT. This sequence encodes CASRSTSGMSGELFF.